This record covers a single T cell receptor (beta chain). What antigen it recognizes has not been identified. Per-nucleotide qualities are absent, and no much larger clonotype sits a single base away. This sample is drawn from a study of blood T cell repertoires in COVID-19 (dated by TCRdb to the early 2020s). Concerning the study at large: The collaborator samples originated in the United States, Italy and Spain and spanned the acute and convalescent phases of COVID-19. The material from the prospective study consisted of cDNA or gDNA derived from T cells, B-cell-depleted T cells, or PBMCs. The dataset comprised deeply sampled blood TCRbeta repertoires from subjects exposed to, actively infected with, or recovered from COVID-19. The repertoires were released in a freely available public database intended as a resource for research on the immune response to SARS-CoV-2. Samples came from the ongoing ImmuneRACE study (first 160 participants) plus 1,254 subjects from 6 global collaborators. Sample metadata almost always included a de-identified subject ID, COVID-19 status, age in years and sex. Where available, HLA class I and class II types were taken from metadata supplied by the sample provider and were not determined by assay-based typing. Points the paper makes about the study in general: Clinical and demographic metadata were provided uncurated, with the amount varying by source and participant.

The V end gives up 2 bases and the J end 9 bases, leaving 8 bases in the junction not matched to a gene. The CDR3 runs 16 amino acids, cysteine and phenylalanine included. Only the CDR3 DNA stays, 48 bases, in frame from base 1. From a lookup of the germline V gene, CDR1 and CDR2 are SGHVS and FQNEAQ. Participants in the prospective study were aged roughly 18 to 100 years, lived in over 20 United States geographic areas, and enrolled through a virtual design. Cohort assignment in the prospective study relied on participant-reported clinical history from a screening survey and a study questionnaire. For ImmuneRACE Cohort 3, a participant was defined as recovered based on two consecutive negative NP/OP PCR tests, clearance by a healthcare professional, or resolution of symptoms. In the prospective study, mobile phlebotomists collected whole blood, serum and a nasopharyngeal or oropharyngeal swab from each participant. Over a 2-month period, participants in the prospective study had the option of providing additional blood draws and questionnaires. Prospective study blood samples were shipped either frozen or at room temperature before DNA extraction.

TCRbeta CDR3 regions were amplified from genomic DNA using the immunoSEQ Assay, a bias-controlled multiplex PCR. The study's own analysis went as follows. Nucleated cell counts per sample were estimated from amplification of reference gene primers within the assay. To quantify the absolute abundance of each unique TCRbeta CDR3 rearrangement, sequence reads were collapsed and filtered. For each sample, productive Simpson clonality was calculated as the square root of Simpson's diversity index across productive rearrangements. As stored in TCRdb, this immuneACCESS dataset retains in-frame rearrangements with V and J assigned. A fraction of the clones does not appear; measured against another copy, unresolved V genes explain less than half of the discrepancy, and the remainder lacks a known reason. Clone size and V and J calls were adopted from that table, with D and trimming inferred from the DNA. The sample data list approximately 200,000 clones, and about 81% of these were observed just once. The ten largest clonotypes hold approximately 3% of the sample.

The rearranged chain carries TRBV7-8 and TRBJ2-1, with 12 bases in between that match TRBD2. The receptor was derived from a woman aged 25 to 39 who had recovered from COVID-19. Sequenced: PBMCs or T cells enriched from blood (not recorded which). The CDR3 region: CASSLTLTSGRVEQFF. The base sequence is TGTGCCAGCAGCTTAACCCTGACTAGCGGGAGAGTTGAGCAGTTCTTC.